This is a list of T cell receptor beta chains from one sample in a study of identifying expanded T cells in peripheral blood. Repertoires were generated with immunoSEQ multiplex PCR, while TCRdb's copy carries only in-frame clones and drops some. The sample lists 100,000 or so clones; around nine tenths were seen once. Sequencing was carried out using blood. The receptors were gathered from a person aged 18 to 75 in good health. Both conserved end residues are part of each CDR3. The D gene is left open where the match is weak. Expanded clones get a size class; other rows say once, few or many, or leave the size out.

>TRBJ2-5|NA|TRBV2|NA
TGTGCCAGCAGGTTTTTAGTCCGGACAAGCCAAGAGACCCAGTACTTC
CASRFLVRTSQETQYF
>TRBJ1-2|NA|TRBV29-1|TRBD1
TGCAGCGTTGACGACCTCGGACAGGGTGGCTATGGCTACACCTTC
CSVDDLGQGGYGYTF
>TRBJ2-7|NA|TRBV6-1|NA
TGTGCCAGCAGTGAAAGGACAGCTTCCTACGAGCAGTACTTC
CASSERTASYEQYF
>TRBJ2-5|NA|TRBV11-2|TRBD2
TGTGCCAGCAGCTTGAGGACTAGCTCTAGCCAAGAGACCCAGTACTTC
CASSLRTSSSQETQYF
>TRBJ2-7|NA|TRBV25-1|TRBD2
TGTGCCAGCAGTGATCGGCGGGGGAATCCATACGAGCAGTACTTC
CASSDRRGNPYEQYF
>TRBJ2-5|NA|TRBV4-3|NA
TGCGCCAGCAGCCCTCAGGGGCTGGGGGAGACCCAGTACTTC
CASSPQGLGETQYF
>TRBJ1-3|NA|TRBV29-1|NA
TGCAGCGTTGGGGGATTAAGGGGGTGGGGAAACACCATATATTTT
CSVGGLRGWGNTIYF
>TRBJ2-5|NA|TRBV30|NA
TGTGCCTGGAGTGTTTTTGGGGGGGGGCTTCAGTACTTC
CAWSVFGGGLQYF
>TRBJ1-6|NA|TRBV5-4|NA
TGTGCCAGCAGCTCGATACGGGGGATAGGGCAATACTCACCCCTCCACTTT
CASSSIRGIGQYSPLHF
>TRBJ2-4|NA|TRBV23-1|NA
TGCGCCAGCACAACAAACATTCAGTACTTC
CASTTNIQYF
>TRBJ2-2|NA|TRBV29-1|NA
TGCAGCGTTGGTTTTGGGGAAGGGGAGCTGTTTTTT
CSVGFGEGELFF
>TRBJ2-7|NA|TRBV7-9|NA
TGTGCCAGCGGACTATCCTTGACCTACGAGCAGTACTTC
CASGLSLTYEQYF
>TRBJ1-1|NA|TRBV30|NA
TGTGCCTGGAGAATTGCACAGCGCACTGAAGCTTTCTTT
CAWRIAQRTEAFF
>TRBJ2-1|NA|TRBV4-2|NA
TGTGCCAGCAGCCAAGAGAATAGGGCGGACAATGAGCAGTTCTTC
CASSQENRADNEQFF
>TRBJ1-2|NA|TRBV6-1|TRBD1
TGTGCCAGCAGTGAAGCCCTGTGGGACAGTGTTAACTATGGCTACACCTTC
CASSEALWDSVNYGYTF
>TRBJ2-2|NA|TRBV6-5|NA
TGTGCCAGCCAACGGGCAGGGGACTCCGGGGAGCTGTTTTTT
CASQRAGDSGELFF
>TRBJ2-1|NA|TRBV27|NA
TGTGCCAGCGGCAGGGGTTCCTTCGGTGAGCAGTTCTTC
CASGRGSFGEQFF
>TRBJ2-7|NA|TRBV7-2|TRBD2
TGTGCCAGCAGCCTTGTCACTAGCGTCCCCTACGAGCAGTACTTC
CASSLVTSVPYEQYF
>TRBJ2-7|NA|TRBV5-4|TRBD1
TGTGCCAGCAGCTTAGACCAGGGGGTAAAGAGGCAGTACTTC
CASSLDQGVKRQYF
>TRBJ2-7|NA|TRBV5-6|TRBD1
TGTGCCAGCAGCTTGGGGACAGGGGAATACGAGCAGTACTTC
CASSLGTGEYEQYF
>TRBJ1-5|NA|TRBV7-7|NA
TGTGCCAGCAGAAACGGGGTGAAGGAGAATCAGCCCCAGCATTTT
CASRNGVKENQPQHF
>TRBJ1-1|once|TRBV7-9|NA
TGTGCCAGCAGCCCGACTAGGGCAGGGGCAGTGAACACTGAAGCTTTCTTT
CASSPTRAGAVNTEAFF
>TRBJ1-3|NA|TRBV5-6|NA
TGTGCCAGCAGCTTATCCGGGGAAAACACCATATATTTT
CASSLSGENTIYF
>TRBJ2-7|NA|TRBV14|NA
TGTGCCAGCAACGACCGGGGAAGCTCCTACGAGCAGTACTTC
CASNDRGSSYEQYF
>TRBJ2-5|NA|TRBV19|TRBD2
TGTGCCAGTAGTACGTCCCTAGCGGGGTATCGAGGAGAGACCCAGTACTTC
CASSTSLAGYRGETQYF
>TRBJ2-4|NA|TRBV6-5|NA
TGTGCCAGCAGTTACTCGTTGAGGGCCTCACTAGACATTCAGTACTTC
CASSYSLRASLDIQYF
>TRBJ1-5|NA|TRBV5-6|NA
TGTGCCAGCAGCTTGGCCGGGGGCTACAATCAGCCCCAGCATTTT
CASSLAGGYNQPQHF
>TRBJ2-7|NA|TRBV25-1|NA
TGTGCCAGCAGTGACGTTACTCTCTCCGAGCAGTACTTC
CASSDVTLSEQYF
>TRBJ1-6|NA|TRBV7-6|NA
TGTGCCAGCAGCCACCCCGGGCCGGATTCACCCCTCCACTTT
CASSHPGPDSPLHF
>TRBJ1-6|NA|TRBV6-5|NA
TGTGCCAGCAGTTACGGTGGGCAGACTACACCCCTCCACTTT
CASSYGGQTTPLHF
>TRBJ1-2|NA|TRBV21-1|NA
TGTGCCAGCAGGACGTTCCTATATGGCTACACCTTC
CASRTFLYGYTF
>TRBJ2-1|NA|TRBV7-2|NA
TGTGCCAGCAGCTCGGGTTACAATGAGCAGTTCTTC
CASSSGYNEQFF
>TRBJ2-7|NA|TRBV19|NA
TGTGCCAGCCAGGGTCAGGAGGTCTACGAGCAGTACTTC
CASQGQEVYEQYF
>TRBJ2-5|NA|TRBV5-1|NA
TGCGCCAGCAGCTTGCAGGGCTACCAAGAGACCCAGTACTTC
CASSLQGYQETQYF
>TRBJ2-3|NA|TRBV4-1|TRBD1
TGCGCCAGCAGCCAAGATAGGACAGGGTTAACAGATACGCAGTATTTT
CASSQDRTGLTDTQYF
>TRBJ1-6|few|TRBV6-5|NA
TGTGCCAGCAGTTACTCCAGGGCTGGTTCACCCCTCCACTTT
CASSYSRAGSPLHF
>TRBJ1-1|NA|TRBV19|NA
TGTGCCAGTAGTATCTACCGGACGAACACTGAAGCTTTCTTT
CASSIYRTNTEAFF
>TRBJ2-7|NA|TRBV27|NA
TGTGCCAGCAGTTCCGCCGGAGGGGCAGCCTACGAGCAGTACTTC
CASSSAGGAAYEQYF
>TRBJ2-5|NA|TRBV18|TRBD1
TGTGCCAGCTCTCGTGACAGGGTTGAGACCCAGTACTTC
CASSRDRVETQYF